Reported below is one TCR beta chain. Its antigen remains unknown. Unmatched junction bases numbered 3, after V lost 0 bases and J lost 4 bases. This CDR3 region has 15 residues. Germline assignment: CDR1 LNHDA and CDR2 SQIVND (reference sequence). Profiled with immunoSEQ multiplex PCR; TCRdb holds only in-frame clones, not every one. The sample lists around 600,000 clones, roughly 95% occurring once. The data derive from a study of shared clonotypes between healthy human individuals. Terminally differentiated effector memory CD45RA+ cells were left out of the naive CD8 fraction, which was CD45RO-negative and positively selected for CCR7. Study-wide points: Generally, naive subsets (rather than memory subsets) showed larger estimated richness.

The clonotype originates from a woman under 40 in good health. Sequenced input: naive CD8+ T cells sorted from blood. The chain recombines TRBV19 with TRBJ1-2, with TRBD1 matching over 9 bases. The CDR3 coding sequence is TGTGCCAGTAGTATAGACGCGACAGGGGGCTATGGCTACACCTTC. It is translated as CASSIDATGGYGYTF.